This TCR beta chain derives from a study of T cells in localized non-small cell lung cancer. Whole-study findings and limits: Exceeding tumor, uninvolved adjacent lung had the highest T cell clonality. Turning up in adjacent lung were a median around 60 of the top 100 tumor clones.

Some clones are missing from TCRdb's copy, which holds only in-frame ones; the method was immunoSEQ multiplex PCR. Of approximately 80,000 clones in the sample, 80% were seen once. CDR1 and CDR2 (germline): MGHDK, SYGVNS. Trimming stripped 3 bases from V and 7 bases from J, with 10 bases between. The CDR3 runs to 13 residues. As to this clone: The antigen remains undetermined.

This rearrangement joins TRBV25-1 to TRBJ1-5; D call uncertain. The material sequenced was peripheral blood, taken before any cancer treatment. This clonotype was obtained from a female donor over 55 with stage I lung adenocarcinoma. CDR3 sequence (DNA): TGTGCCAGCAGTGAGGGAGTGGGACAGCCCCAGCATTTT. Protein: CASSEGVGQPQHF.